This is a list of T cell receptor beta chains from one sample in a study of CD8+ T cells in alopecia areata. The method was immunoSEQ multiplex PCR; TCRdb's version includes in-frame clones alone and lacks a portion of them. The sample includes 150,000 to 200,000 clones, roughly 62% of them seen just once. The sample was CD8+ T cells sorted from blood, taken at week 24, from a patient treated with tofacitinib. Every receptor here comes from a human donor with alopecia areata. Each CDR3 is given with its conserved first and last residue. Each record gives: J gene, CDR3 length, D gene, V gene, clone size, CDR3 DNA, CDR3 protein. A D gene is named only where the DNA matches it firmly. The listing skips clone size in some rows; elsewhere it reads once, few, many or a size class.

TRBJ1-1 | 14 | NA | TRBV5-6 | NA | TGTGCCAGCAGGCAAACGTCACAGGGTACTGAAGCTTTCTTT | CASRQTSQGTEAFF
TRBJ1-2 | 12 | TRBD1 | TRBV30 | NA | TGTGCCTGGGATCAGGGGGCGGAAGGCTACACCTTC | CAWDQGAEGYTF
TRBJ2-5 | 15 | TRBD2 | TRBV6-5 | NA | TGTGCCAGCAGTTTAGCGGGGGGAGGATCAGAGACCCAGTACTTC | CASSLAGGGSETQYF
TRBJ1-4 | 18 | NA | TRBV30 | NA | TGTGCCTGGATGGCAGGGCCCGACCGATTAGCAACTAATGAAAAACTGTTTTTT | CAWMAGPDRLATNEKLFF
TRBJ1-3 | 15 | NA | TRBV23-1 | few | TGCGCCAGCTCCTTGGGACGCTTCTCTGGAAACACCATATATTTT | CASSLGRFSGNTIYF
TRBJ2-5 | 14 | TRBD1 | TRBV2 | once | TGTGCCAGCGCCCAAGGACAGGGCACGGAGACCCAGTACTTC | CASAQGQGTETQYF
TRBJ2-2 | 16 | NA | TRBV4-2 | NA | TGTGCCAGCAGCCAAGATCCCCCTCCGAACACCGGGGAGCTGTTTTTT | CASSQDPPPNTGELFF
TRBJ2-5 | 20 | TRBD1 | TRBV4-1 | NA | TGCGCCAGCAGCCAGCGGTTTAGTCCTGGACAGGGGGAGCGTGCGGAGACCCAGTACTTC | CASSQRFSPGQGERAETQYF
TRBJ1-2 | 11 | NA | TRBV20-1 | once | TGCAGTGCGTCGGGGGGGAAAGGCTACACCTTC | CSASGGKGYTF
TRBJ1-2 | 15 | NA | TRBV15 | NA | TGTGCCACCAGCAGAGATCACGGATCTAACTATGGCTACACCTTC | CATSRDHGSNYGYTF
TRBJ1-1 | 14 | NA | TRBV5-6 | NA | TGTGCCAGCAGCTTGGATCGGACGGGCACTGAAGCTTTCTTT | CASSLDRTGTEAFF
TRBJ2-1 | 15 | NA | TRBV23-1 | NA | TGCGCCAGCAGTCAGGGCCGAAGGAGGGTCAATGAGCAGTTCTTC | CASSQGRRRVNEQFF
TRBJ2-5 | 15 | NA | TRBV15 | NA | TGTGCCACCAGCACCAGACCAGGGTCCCAAGAGACCCAGTACTTC | CATSTRPGSQETQYF
TRBJ2-3 | 13 | NA | TRBV27 | NA | TGTGCCAGCAGTTTATCCGTCACAGATACGCAGTATTTT | CASSLSVTDTQYF
TRBJ1-5 | 13 | NA | TRBV4-1 | NA | TGCGCCAGCAGCCAAGACTGGAGACAGCCCCAGCATTTT | CASSQDWRQPQHF
TRBJ1-5 | 14 | TRBD1 | TRBV9 | NA | TGTGCCAGCGCGGGACAGGGTTTGTATCAGCCCCAGCATTTT | CASAGQGLYQPQHF
TRBJ1-1 | 12 | NA | TRBV30 | NA | TGTGCCTGGAGTGGACAGAACACTGAAGCTTTCTTT | CAWSGQNTEAFF
TRBJ1-6 | 13 | NA | TRBV27 | NA | TGTGCCAGCAGTTTTCAGGGTACGGCACCCCTCCACTTT | CASSFQGTAPLHF
TRBJ1-2 | 16 | NA | TRBV18 | NA | TGTGCCAGCTCTCCTGAGACGGGCAGGGCGAACTATGGCTACACCTTC | CASSPETGRANYGYTF
TRBJ2-3 | 12 | NA | TRBV30 | NA | TGTGCCTGGAGGAAAGACACAGATACGCAGTATTTT | CAWRKDTDTQYF
TRBJ2-3 | 15 | TRBD1 | TRBV4-2 | few | TGTGCCAGCAGCCCCTGGGACAGCGAAACAGATACGCAGTATTTT | CASSPWDSETDTQYF
TRBJ1-1 | 15 | NA | TRBV15 | NA | TGTGCCACCAGCAGAGATCCCCAGAAGGACACTGAAGCTTTCTTT | CATSRDPQKDTEAFF
TRBJ2-2 | 14 | NA | TRBV6-5 | NA | TGTGCCAGCAGTTACGACCAGCCCACCGGGGAGCTGTTTTTT | CASSYDQPTGELFF
TRBJ2-5 | 16 | NA | TRBV13 | NA | TGTGCCAGCAGCTTAGAGGGAGATGGATACGAAGAGACCCAGTACTTC | CASSLEGDGYEETQYF